This T cell receptor (beta chain) was documented in a study of blood T cell repertoires in COVID-19. Study details: Donors in the United States, Italy and Spain gave samples during acute or convalescent COVID-19. The cDNA or gDNA used as material had been derived from T cells, B-cell-depleted T cells, or PBMCs.

Symptom resolution, clearance, or two negative PCRs marked donors in Cohort 3 as recovered. In the original analysis: How many nucleated cells were present was estimated from reference gene primer amplification. The protocol was immunoSEQ multiplex PCR, while the TCRdb copy is restricted to in-frame clones and leaves out a portion. V and J calls and clone size are copied from that table; D and trimming were computed from the DNA. The data hold roughly 310,000 clones, with around nine tenths observed a single time. This CDR3 is built from 18 residues. J gave up 4 bases and V 0 bases, and 12 bases lay outside the gene matches. Per the germline V gene, CDR1 is MNHEY and CDR2 is SVGEGT.

This TCR derives from a woman aged 40 to 49 who had recovered from COVID-19. V is TRBV6-2 or TRBV6-3 and J is TRBJ1-5; 7 positions agree with TRBD1. The sample comprised PBMCs or T cells enriched from blood (not recorded which). DNA for the CDR3: TGTGCCAGCAGTTACTCGCCGGGACAGCCGAAACCTAATCAGCCCCAGCATTTT. It specifies CASSYSPGQPKPNQPQHF.